The entry below describes one T cell receptor (beta chain). These data belong to a study of shared clonotypes between healthy human individuals. CD8 cells regarded as naive lacked CD45RO, were positively chosen for CCR7, and omitted terminally differentiated effector memory CD45RA+ cells. V lost 5 bases and J lost 2; bases outside the gene matches: 10. CDR1 is SGHVS and CDR2 is FNYEAQ in the germline V gene. CDR3 length equals 17 residues. Some clones are missing from TCRdb's copy, which holds only in-frame ones; the method was immunoSEQ multiplex PCR. The data show about 700,000 clones, 92% seen once.

The chain links TRBV7-6 to TRBJ2-7; 12 positions match TRBD2. The clonotype comes from a young man in good health. Sequences were obtained from naive CD8+ T cells sorted from blood. The CDR3 region is CASSNRLAGEGTYEQYF. In DNA, the CDR3 is TGTGCCAGCAGCAACCGACTAGCGGGAGAAGGCACCTACGAGCAGTACTTC.